This T cell receptor (beta chain) emerged from a study of T cell responses to AZD1222 COVID-19 vaccine. A note on this clone: The antigen is unknown.

The CDR3 is 15 amino acids. In germline, CDR1 is ENHRY, CDR2 SYGVKD. V was clipped by 6 bases and J by 3 bases, with 16 bases between them. Regarding the study as a whole: The number of AZD1222 recipients seropositive at baseline was only 5 to 7. White British donors predominated, females outnumbered males, and clonal diversity was possibly underestimated. Repertoires were sampled only after the peak T cell response. Two AZD1222 doses significantly raised spike-specific TCR breadth and depth over controls.

TCRdb keeps only in-frame clones here, not all; method: immunoSEQ multiplex PCR. The sample has roughly 100,000 clones, roughly 88% seen once; the top ten hold roughly 20%. The chain couples TRBV10-3 to TRBJ2-3; D is unclear. The input for sequencing was peripheral blood, taken on day 0 of AZD1222 vaccination. The source of this sequence is an adult in good health. The CDR3 DNA follows: TGTGCCATCAGCCAGTGGGGATCCTTAACAGATACGCAGTATTTT. Amino acid sequence: CAISQWGSLTDTQYF.